Included here is one TCR beta chain sequence, with context. Other DNA sequences in the sample encode the same CDR3. This entry is derived from a study of shared clonotypes between healthy human individuals. Background on the study: Each donor's CD4 naive and CD4 memory cells filled three plates apiece, CD8 naive two, and CD8 memory one.

The CDR3 is 12 residues long. V was cut by 6 bases and J by 5 bases, with 10 bases left in between. Germline assignment: CDR1 SEHNR and CDR2 FQNEAQ (reference sequence). Every subset had its genomic DNA shared out evenly among several immunoSEQ plates. Original processing notes: Without quality scores, immunoSEQ junctional reads could not be filtered like full-length reads. TCRdb keeps only in-frame clones here, not all; method: immunoSEQ multiplex PCR. V, J and clone size reflect that table, while D and trimming were determined from the DNA. In the table there are hundreds of thousands of clones, 95% to 98% of which are singletons. Naive-designated CD8 cells lacked CD45RO, were positively enriched for CCR7, and omitted terminally differentiated effector memory CD45RA+ cells.

The sequence was obtained from a man aged 25-45 years in good health. The sequenced sample was naive CD8+ T cells sorted from blood. The chain combines TRBV7-9 with TRBJ1-1; a possible D gene is TRBD1 (5 bases). The CDR3 region has the DNA TGTGCCAGCAGTTTTGAGGGGACTGAAGCTTTCTTT. Translation: CASSFEGTEAFF.